The 23 T cell receptor beta chains in this list originate from one sample, sequenced in a study of shared clonotypes between healthy human individuals. The protocol was immunoSEQ multiplex PCR, while the TCRdb copy is restricted to in-frame clones and leaves out a portion. The sample carries millions of clones, approximately 94% recorded once. Positive CCR7 selection of CD45RO-negative cells yielded the naive CD8 cells, and terminally differentiated effector memory CD45RA+ cells were excluded. Sequenced: naive CD8+ T cells from PBMCs. The receptors here all came from a man between 18 and 35 years old in good health. Some clones in this sample may be carry-over from other donors' samples.

The genes are TRBV27 and TRBJ1-4; 7 nucleotides match TRBD1. The CDR3 sequence is 16 residues long. The V gene end was trimmed by 2 bases and the J gene end by 8 bases; junction bases not matched to a gene: 11. Germline CDR1 and CDR2: MNHEY and SMNVEV (reference sequence). CDR3 DNA: TGTGCCAGCAGTTTAAGTATGGGGCCAGGGGGAGAAAAACTGTTTTTT. This translates into CASSLSMGPGGEKLFF.

This clone has just one count. The genes are TRBV28 and TRBJ1-2, with a possible D match to TRBD1 (6 bases). The CDR3 has 17 amino acids. Germline V gives CDR1 MDHEN, CDR2 SYDVKM. Trimming stripped 2 bases from V and 3 bases from J, with 19 bases between. CDR3 residues: CASSLDWGGAGDYGYTF. The CDR3 DNA reads as TGTGCCAGCAGTTTAGATTGGGGTGGGGCAGGGGACTATGGCTACACCTTC.

This chain links TRBV7-6 with TRBJ2-1; possibly TRBD1 or TRBD2 for D (5 bases each). This CDR3 comprises 13 residues. V was pared by 7 bases and J by 7 bases, with 14 bases between. The V gene's germline CDR1 is SGHVS and CDR2 FNYEAQ. CDR3 nucleotide sequence: TGTGCCAGCACCTCCAGGGAGAATAATGAGCAGTTCTTC. It is translated as CASTSRENNEQFF.

The J gene is TRBJ2-2, the V gene TRBV19; TRBD2 matches at 9 bases. Germline loops: CDR1 LNHDA, CDR2 SQIVND (reference sequence). The CDR3 loop spans 14 amino acids. V lost 4 bases to trimming and J lost 6 bases; unmatched junction nucleotides: 3. The CDR3 loop is CASSSSGSAGELFF. CDR3 in DNA: TGTGCCAGTAGTAGTAGCGGGAGTGCCGGGGAGCTGTTTTTT.

The V and J genes are TRBV4-1 and TRBJ2-7; 10 bases are a match to TRBD2. Germline CDR1 is MGHRA and CDR2 is YSYEKL. The CDR3 length is 15 residues. V dropped 0 bases and J dropped 7; count of bases not matched to a gene: 6. CDR3 coding DNA: TGCGCCAGCAGCCAAGACTGGCTAGCGGGAGTTGAGCAGTACTTC. Amino acids: CASSQDWLAGVEQYF.

The chain joins TRBV5-6 to TRBJ1-5; 7 positions agree with TRBD1. Per the germline V gene, CDR1 is SGHDT and CDR2 is YYEEEE. The trim removed 0 bases at V and 3 bases at J, leaving 3 bases unmatched. The CDR3 loop spans 15 amino acids. CDR3 region: CASSLGGTANQPQHF. The CDR3 region has the DNA TGTGCCAGCAGCTTGGGGGGGACAGCCAATCAGCCCCAGCATTTT.

The CDR3 protein is CASSEYTSGGEQYF. CDR3 nucleotide sequence: TGTGCCAGCAGTGAATATACGAGTGGAGGCGAGCAGTACTTC. V usage is TRBV6-1 and J usage is TRBJ2-7, with TRBD2 as a possible D gene (5 bases). CDR3 length equals 14 residues. Per the germline V gene, CDR1 is MNHNS and CDR2 is SASEGT. The ends were cut back, 2 bases at V and 6 bases at J, with 14 bases in the middle.

The J gene is TRBJ2-1, the V gene TRBV7-9, with D perhaps given as TRBD1 or TRBD2 (5 bases each). V gave up 5 bases and J gave up 7 bases, with 18 bases separating them. CDR3 length equals 15 residues. CDR1 SEHNR and CDR2 FQNEAQ come from the germline V gene (reference sequence). As DNA, the CDR3 is TGTGCCAGCAGCCCGAGGGACCACAAGGGAAATGAGCAGTTCTTC. Residues: CASSPRDHKGNEQFF.

The CDR3 region is CASSYARGFFYEQYF. The DNA for the CDR3 is TGTGCCAGCAGTTACGCCAGGGGGTTTTTCTACGAGCAGTACTTC. The rearrangement joins TRBV6-6 to TRBJ2-7, with 7 bases aligning to TRBD1. The J segment lost 3 bases and the V segment lost 2 bases, leaving 7 bases of the junction unmatched. The CDR3 loop spans 15 amino acids. The V gene's germline CDR1 is MNHNY and CDR2 SVGAGI (reference sequence).

This clone was seen just once. This chain uses TRBV7-9 with TRBJ2-1, with D tentatively TRBD1 (5 bases). From germline, CDR1 is SEHNR and CDR2 FQNEAQ (reference sequence). Trimming left V 1 base short and J 6 bases short, with 13 bases between. The CDR3 spans 15 residues. The CDR3, as DNA: TGTGCCAGCAGCTTAGGGGCCAGGGCCACCAATGAGCAGTTCTTC. This encodes CASSLGARATNEQFF.

The chain combines TRBV10-3 with TRBJ2-7; no clear D. V lost 3 bases and J 5 bases, leaving 11 bases between the germline ends. CDR1 and CDR2 from the germline V gene are ENHRY and SYGVKD. The CDR3 is 13 amino acids. The CDR3 sequence is CAISDAGKDEQYF. In nucleotides, the CDR3 is TGTGCCATCAGTGATGCTGGAAAGGACGAGCAGTACTTC.

This rearrangement joins TRBV9 to TRBJ2-1; no clear D gene. Trimming removed 0 bases at V and 2 bases at J, with 9 bases between. Germline V gives CDR1 SGDLS, CDR2 YYNGEE. This CDR3 has 15 residues. In DNA, the CDR3 is TGTGCCAGCAGCGTAGGGCTAGTAACCTACAATGAGCAGTTCTTC. Residues: CASSVGLVTYNEQFF.

This chain connects TRBV4-1 to TRBJ1-6; D not resolved. The ends were cut back, 4 bases at V and 4 bases at J, with 14 bases in the middle. CDR3 length equals 16 residues. CDR1 MGHRA and CDR2 YSYEKL come from the germline V gene. CDR3: CASSPPPGFYNSPLHF. CDR3 bases: TGCGCCAGCAGCCCCCCACCGGGGTTTTATAATTCACCCCTCCACTTT.

Comments on this clone: This sample also contains other DNA sequences that code for the same CDR3. The genes are TRBV6-1 and TRBJ2-7; D unresolved. The CDR3 runs 12 residues. V shed 1 base and J shed 2 bases, with 3 bases lying between them. CDR1 and CDR2 (germline): MNHNS, SASEGT. CDR3 protein: CASSEGPYEQYF. The CDR3 DNA reads TGTGCCAGCAGTGAAGGGCCCTACGAGCAGTACTTC.

The chain is built from TRBV27 and TRBJ2-7, with D tentatively TRBD1 (5 bases). The CDR3 spans 14 residues. In germline, CDR1 is MNHEY, CDR2 SMNVEV (reference sequence). V lost 3 bases, J lost 3 bases, and 12 bases lay in between. The CDR3 is CASSFEGANYEQYF. CDR3 sequence (DNA): TGTGCCAGCAGTTTCGAAGGGGCAAACTACGAGCAGTACTTC.

The V and J genes are TRBV10-3 and TRBJ2-7; 11 nucleotides match TRBD2. This CDR3 comprises 15 residues. The trim removed 6 bases at V and 2 bases at J, leaving 6 bases unmatched. In germline, CDR1 is ENHRY, CDR2 SYGVKD. The CDR3 reads CAISAGTSGPYEQYF. CDR3 sequence (DNA): TGTGCCATCAGCGCCGGGACTAGCGGTCCCTACGAGCAGTACTTC.

This clone was seen once. The rearrangement links TRBV30 to TRBJ1-2; D is unresolved. The germline V and J ends were trimmed by 0 bases and 7 bases, with 12 bases remaining between them. Per the germline V gene, CDR1 is GTSNPN and CDR2 is SVGIG (reference sequence). The CDR3 runs 13 residues. CDR3 protein: CAWSVDRPSGYTF. Here the CDR3 DNA reads TGTGCCTGGAGTGTCGACCGACCGAGTGGCTACACCTTC.

This chain uses TRBV7-2 with TRBJ2-1; 8 nucleotides line up with TRBD2. The germline V gene has CDR1 SGHTA and CDR2 FQGNSA. CDR3 length: 16 amino acids. With 2 bases clipped from V and 7 bases from J, the junction kept 10 bases outside the gene matches. The CDR3, as DNA: TGTGCCAGCAGCTTAAAGGCTAGCGGGTGGACGAATGAGCAGTTCTTC. Translating gives CASSLKASGWTNEQFF. The variable domain in full, with the rest retrieved from reference TRBV7-2 and TRBJ2-1, is GAGVSQSPSNKVTEKGKDVELRCDPISGHTALYWYRQSLGQGLEFLIYFQGNSAPDKSGLPSDRFSAERTGGSVSTLTIQRTQQEDSAVYLCASSLKASGWTNEQFFGPGTRLTVL.

The V and J genes are TRBV7-9 and TRBJ2-1, with 12 bases aligning to TRBD1. Trimming cost V 6 bases and J 6 bases; bases outside gene matches: 9. The germline gives CDR1 SEHNR, CDR2 FQNEAQ (reference sequence). The CDR3 totals 16 residues. The CDR3 nucleotides are TGTGCCAGCAGTCACATACCGGGACAGGGGGCCAATGAGCAGTTCTTC. Encoded protein: CASSHIPGQGANEQFF.

V usage is TRBV28 and J usage is TRBJ2-7; D might be TRBD2 (5 bases). Germline V gene sequence: CDR1 MDHEN, CDR2 SYDVKM. Trimming stripped 3 bases from V and 3 bases from J, with 12 bases between. CDR3 length: 14 amino acids. This chain's CDR3 is CASSFSGFGYEQYF. In DNA form, the CDR3 reads TGTGCCAGCAGTTTTTCGGGGTTTGGCTACGAGCAGTACTTC.

The V call is TRBV11-3, the J call TRBJ2-3; no definite D call. With 3 bases removed from V and 5 bases from J, the gap between germline ends came to 6 bases. From germline, CDR1 is SGHNT and CDR2 YENEEA. This CDR3 comprises 12 residues. CDR3 in amino acids: CASSFVGDTQYF. The CDR3 DNA sequence: TGTGCCAGCAGCTTTGTGGGAGATACGCAGTATTTT.

The chain joins TRBV4-3 to TRBJ2-1, with D perhaps TRBD2 (6 bases). The germline V gene has CDR1 LGHNA and CDR2 YSLEER. The V and J ends lost 3 bases and 7 bases respectively, with 13 bases between them. The CDR3 is 14 residues long. CDR3 region: CASSHRGSRNEQFF. Written as DNA, the CDR3 is TGCGCCAGCAGCCACCGGGGGAGTAGAAATGAGCAGTTCTTC.

The chain links TRBV4-1 to TRBJ2-7; 10 bases fit TRBD1. Trimming at V came to 3 bases and at J to 3 bases, leaving 5 bases not matched to a gene. There are 15 residues in the CDR3. Germline CDR1 and CDR2: MGHRA and YSYEKL. The CDR3 sequence: CASSHPGQGYYEQYF. The CDR3 DNA sequence: TGCGCCAGCAGCCATCCGGGACAGGGGTACTACGAGCAGTACTTC.